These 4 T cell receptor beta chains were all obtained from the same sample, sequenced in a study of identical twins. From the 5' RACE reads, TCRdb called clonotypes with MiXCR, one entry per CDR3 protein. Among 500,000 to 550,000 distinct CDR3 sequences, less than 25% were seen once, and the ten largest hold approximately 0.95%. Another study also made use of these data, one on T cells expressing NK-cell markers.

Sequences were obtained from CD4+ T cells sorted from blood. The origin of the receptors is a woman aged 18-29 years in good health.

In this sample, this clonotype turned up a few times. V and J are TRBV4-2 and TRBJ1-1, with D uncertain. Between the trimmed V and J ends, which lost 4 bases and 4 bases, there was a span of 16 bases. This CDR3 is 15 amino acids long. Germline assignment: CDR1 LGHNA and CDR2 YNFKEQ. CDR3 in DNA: TGTGCCAGCAGCCCAGACCTCACTGGTGGCACTGAAGCTTTCTTT. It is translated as CASSPDLTGGTEAFF.

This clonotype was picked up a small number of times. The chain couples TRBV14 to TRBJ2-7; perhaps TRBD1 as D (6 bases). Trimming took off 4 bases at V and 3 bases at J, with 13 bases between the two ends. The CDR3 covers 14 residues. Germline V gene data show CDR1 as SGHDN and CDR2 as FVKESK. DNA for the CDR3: TGTGCCAGCAGCCTAACCGGGACACTCTACGAGCAGTACTTC. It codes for CASSLTGTLYEQYF.

The DNA of the CDR3 is TGTGCCAGCAGCCTTAACAGGGTTTTGGCAGAGACCCAGTACTTC. It specifies CASSLNRVLAETQYF. The V call is TRBV11-2, the J call TRBJ2-5; D is perhaps TRBD1 (6 bases). The CDR3 extends over 15 amino acids. Germline lookup yields CDR1 SGHAT and CDR2 FQNNGV. Trimming took off 5 bases at V and 4 bases at J, with 17 bases between the two ends. The full variable domain, in which reference TRBV11-2 and TRBJ2-5 provide the parts outside the CDR3, is EAGVAQSPRYKIIEKRQSVAFWCNPISGHATLYWYQQILGQGPKLLIQFQNNGVVDDSQLPKDRFSAERLKGVDSTLKIQPAKLEDSAVYLCASSLNRVLAETQYFGPGTRLLVL.

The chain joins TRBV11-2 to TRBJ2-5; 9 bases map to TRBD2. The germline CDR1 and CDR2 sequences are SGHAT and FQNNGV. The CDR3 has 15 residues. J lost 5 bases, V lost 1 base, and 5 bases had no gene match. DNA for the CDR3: TGTGCCAGCAGCTTAGCGCGGGGGGGTGACGAGACCCAGTACTTC. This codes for CASSLARGGDETQYF.